The clone carrying this TCR beta chain turned up a few times. Its specificity is unknown. For TCRbeta, the library was prepared with unique molecular identifiers. A single record per CDR3 protein comes from TCRdb applying MiXCR to the PCR reads. The sample lists around 450,000 distinct CDR3 sequences; over 40% were seen once. This sample is part of a study of T-cell reconstitution after alpha-beta-depleted transplantation in children. Study-level results: Approximately two months post-transplant, alpha-beta T cells reportedly originated from several hundred expanded graft clones. Newly produced T cells mostly accounted for T-cell counts and diversity one year post-transplant. In some patients, recipient T cells and intrathymic progenitors surviving conditioning explained high day-60 diversity.

Trimming cost V 0 bases and J 1 base, with 10 bases left between them. The CDR3 loop spans 16 amino acids. Germline CDR1 reads SGHRS; CDR2 reads YFSETQ. The V call is TRBV5-1, the J call TRBJ2-2; a weak D match, TRBD2 (6 bases). Sample: PBMCs, taken before TCRalphabeta/CD19-depleted stem cell transplant. This TCR was recovered from a girl aged 2-10 years with aplastic anemia, due to receive a stem cell transplant. The CDR3 bases are TGCGCCAGCAGCTTGGTGGCGGGGCTGAACACCGGGGAGCTGTTTTTT. It encodes CASSLVAGLNTGELFF.